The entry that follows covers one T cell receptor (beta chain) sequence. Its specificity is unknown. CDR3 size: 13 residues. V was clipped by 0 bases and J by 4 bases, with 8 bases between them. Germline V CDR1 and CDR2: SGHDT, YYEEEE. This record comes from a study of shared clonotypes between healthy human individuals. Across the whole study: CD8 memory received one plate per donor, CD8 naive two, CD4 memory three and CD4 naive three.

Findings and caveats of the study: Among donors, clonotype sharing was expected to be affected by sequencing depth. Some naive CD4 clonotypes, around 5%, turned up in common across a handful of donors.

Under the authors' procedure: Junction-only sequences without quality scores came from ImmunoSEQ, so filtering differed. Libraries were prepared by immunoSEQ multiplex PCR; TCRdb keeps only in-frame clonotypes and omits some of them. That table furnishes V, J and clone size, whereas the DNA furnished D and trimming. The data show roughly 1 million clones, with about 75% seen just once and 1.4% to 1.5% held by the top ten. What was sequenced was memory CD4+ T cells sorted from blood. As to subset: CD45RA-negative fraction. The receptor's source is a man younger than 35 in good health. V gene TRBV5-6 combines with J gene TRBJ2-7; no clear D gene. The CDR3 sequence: CASSLAQSYEQYF. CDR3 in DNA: TGTGCCAGCAGCTTGGCCCAGTCTTACGAGCAGTACTTC.